The TCR beta chain under discussion was sequenced for a study of T-cell memory formation after mild COVID-19. Regarding the study as a whole: Among CD4+ contracting clones, most were CM and EM, and CD8+ ones EMRA. CD4/CD8 balance held among clones contracting day 15 to 85, and later expanders leaned CD4+. Some responding clones appeared in pre-infection memory, suggesting cross-reactive memory joined.

The CDR3 consists of 14 residues. Germline V gene data show CDR1 as GTSNPN and CDR2 as SVGIG (reference sequence). Trimming pared 5 bases from V and 2 bases from J, leaving 16 bases between. After 5'RACE with constant-segment primers, TCR alpha and TCR beta cDNA libraries carrying sample barcodes and UMIs were obtained. In TCRdb, the 5' RACE reads were re-called with MiXCR into one record per CDR3 protein. The table includes more than 250,000 distinct CDR3 sequences, roughly 17% detected once. The table lists this clonotype with a few counts. The antigen remains unidentified. Source material: PBMCs or a T cell subset sorted from them (not recorded which). J is TRBJ2-7 and V is TRBV30, with D possibly TRBD1 on 6 matching bases. The clonotype comes from a man between 18 and 29 years old who had mild COVID-19 (a few samples of this study predate the infection). Cell type and time point are not known. CDR3: CAWSAQGLTYEQYF. Written as DNA, the CDR3 is TGTGCCTGGTCTGCCCAGGGGCTGACCTACGAGCAGTACTTC.